This section outlines one TCR beta chain sequence together with its context. These data are taken from a study of blood T cell repertoires in COVID-19. Study in general: Material from acute and convalescent COVID-19 was sourced from the United States, Italy and Spain. T cells, B-cell-depleted T cells, or PBMCs provided the cDNA or gDNA that served as material.

The CDR3 totals 14 residues. Germline V CDR1 and CDR2: MDHEN, SYDVKM. V lost 6 bases, J lost 4 bases, and 15 bases lay in between. Clones were read by immunoSEQ multiplex PCR, and TCRdb kept only the in-frame ones, dropping some. The repertoire consists of some 120,000 clones, with 75% to 80% occurring once and the leading ten covering over 6.5%. V and J are TRBV28 and TRBJ1-1; the D is unclear. Sequences were obtained from peripheral blood. The TCR sequence derives from a human donor in a cohort sampled during active COVID-19. The CDR3 DNA sequence: TGTGCCAGCAGCCGCCCGGGGTGGGCCACTGAAGCTTTCTTT. It specifies CASSRPGWATEAFF.